This T cell receptor (beta chain) appears in the sequencing data of a study of CD8 T cells in ankylosing spondylitis. This CDR3 is 14 amino acids long. V lost 6 bases and J 8 bases, leaving 17 bases between the germline ends. The germline gives CDR1 MRHNA, CDR2 SNTAGT. This clonotype was picked up many times. Using its own MiXCR run on the 5' RACE reads, TCRdb lists one record per CDR3 protein. The profile shows 55,000 or so distinct CDR3 sequences, 6.5% to 9% of them singletons. The chain carries TRBV6-4 and TRBJ2-1; D possibly corresponds to TRBD1 (5 bases). The TCR originated in a female donor with ankylosing spondylitis or in good health (not recorded which). Material for sequencing was blood, either unsorted or a sorted T cell fraction (not recorded which). This CDR3 reads CASRGPVPGHEQFF. The CDR3 coding sequence is TGTGCCAGCAGGGGCCCGGTCCCAGGGCATGAGCAGTTCTTC.